This TCR beta chain was captured by sequencing in a study of T cell responses to AZD1222 COVID-19 vaccine. Findings and limits, study-wide: Spike-wide vaccine-associated CD4 TCRs dominated at 160-218 and 743-854.

From germline, CDR1 is LNHDA and CDR2 SQIVND (reference sequence). The germline V and J ends were trimmed by 8 bases and 2 bases, with 14 bases remaining between them. CDR3 length: 14 amino acids. Data came from immunoSEQ multiplex PCR; TCRdb stores just in-frame clones and leaves some out. The sample includes 150,000 to 200,000 clones, roughly 92% of them seen just once. As concerns this clone: Its target is not known.

This TCR was recovered from an adult who received the AZD1222 COVID-19 vaccine. The input for sequencing was peripheral blood, taken 28 days after the second AZD1222 dose. This chain joins TRBV19 and TRBJ2-3, with D maybe TRBD1 (6 bases). This CDR3 reads CASEDRDNTDTQYF. The CDR3 DNA follows: TGTGCCAGTGAAGACCGGGACAACACAGATACGCAGTATTTT.